This is a list of T cell receptor beta chains from one sample in a study of blood T cells in healthy people across ages. TCRdb re-called the 5' RACE reads with MiXCR, one entry per CDR3 protein. The sample has about 1.8 million distinct CDR3 sequences, roughly 50% seen once. The material sequenced was blood. These receptors all stem from a woman between 35 and 50 years old in good health. CDR3s include the opening cysteine and the closing phenylalanine or tryptophan. Each record gives: D gene, J gene, clone size, V gene, CDR3 protein, CDR3 DNA. A D gene is named only where the DNA matches it firmly. A row's size may be missing; if present it is once, few, many or a size class.

NA	TRBJ2-3	few	TRBV5-1	CASSTSGRHTDTQYF	TGCGCCAGCAGCACATCAGGGAGACACACAGATACGCAGTATTTT
TRBD1	TRBJ1-2	few	TRBV10-3	CAISELSAGGNYGYTF	TGTGCCATCAGTGAGCTTTCGGCAGGGGGCAACTATGGCTACACCTTC
TRBD1	TRBJ2-4	NA	TRBV3-1	CASSQWGQAKNIQYF	TGTGCCAGCAGTCAATGGGGACAGGCCAAAAACATTCAGTACTTC
NA	TRBJ1-6	NA	TRBV27	CAGVIPLQSYNSPLHF	TGTGCCGGGGTAATCCCCCTACAGAGCTATAATTCACCCCTCCACTTT
TRBD2	TRBJ2-7	NA	TRBV28	CASSLSGTSGDLQYF	TGTGCCAGCAGTTTATCTGGGACTAGCGGGGATCTGCAGTACTTC
NA	TRBJ1-2	few	TRBV29-1	CSVEVIRGHKGTNGYTF	TGCAGCGTTGAAGTTATCAGGGGACACAAGGGGACAAATGGCTACACCTTC
NA	TRBJ2-2	NA	TRBV24-1	CATSAARGIAGELFF	TGTGCCACCAGCGCCGCCCGGGGTATCGCCGGGGAGCTGTTTTTT
NA	TRBJ2-1	NA	TRBV4-3	CASSQDRTGIEQFF	TGCGCCAGCAGCCAAGATAGGACCGGGATCGAGCAGTTCTTC
TRBD1	TRBJ1-1	NA	TRBV29-1	CSANRGITEAFF	TGCAGCGCAAACAGGGGCATCACTGAAGCTTTCTTT
NA	TRBJ2-3	NA	TRBV10-3	CAISDGLGPDTQYF	TGTGCCATCAGTGACGGATTAGGCCCAGATACGCAGTATTTT
NA	TRBJ2-7	NA	TRBV4-1	CASSQIPTGNPSYEQYF	TGCGCCAGCAGCCAAATCCCGACAGGCAACCCCTCCTACGAGCAGTACTTC
TRBD1	TRBJ1-2	NA	TRBV5-8	CASRHRTGMNNYGYTF	TGTGCCAGCCGCCACCGGACAGGGATGAATAACTATGGCTACACCTTC
NA	TRBJ2-1	NA	TRBV12-3/TRBV12-4	CASGGSGNEQFF	TGTGCCAGTGGGGGGTCGGGGAATGAGCAGTTCTTC
NA	TRBJ2-7	NA	TRBV4-2	CASSQMALNDRRIYEQYF	TGTGCCAGCAGCCAAATGGCCCTAAATGACAGGCGGATCTACGAGCAGTACTTC
NA	TRBJ2-7	NA	TRBV20-1	CSATRGPPNYEQYF	TGCAGTGCTACCCGGGGTCCTCCAAACTACGAGCAGTACTTC
NA	TRBJ1-2	NA	TRBV28	CASRYQTASGHGYTF	TGTGCCAGCAGATACCAGACAGCGAGCGGCCATGGCTACACCTTC
TRBD1	TRBJ2-5	few	TRBV20-1	CSARRDRGRGETQYF	TGCAGTGCTCGTAGGGACAGGGGGCGCGGAGAGACCCAGTACTTC
NA	TRBJ2-5	few	TRBV28	CASSRTGLGETQYF	TGTGCCAGCAGCCGCACAGGGTTGGGGGAGACCCAGTACTTC
TRBD1	TRBJ1-1	NA	TRBV20-1	CSARDGTGVGEAFF	TGCAGTGCTAGAGACGGGACAGGGGTTGGTGAAGCTTTCTTT
NA	TRBJ1-6	NA	TRBV7-2	CASSSNRGRARGSSPLHF	TGTGCCAGCAGCTCCAATAGGGGCAGGGCACGCGGTAGTTCACCCCTCCACTTT
TRBD1	TRBJ2-7	NA	TRBV3-1	CASSQLGTVSYEQYF	TGTGCCAGCAGCCAACTCGGGACAGTGTCCTACGAGCAGTACTTC
TRBD1	TRBJ2-3	NA	TRBV20-1	CSASYGAGQGTDTQYF	TGCAGTGCTAGTTATGGAGCGGGACAGGGGACAGATACGCAGTATTTT
TRBD2	TRBJ2-5	NA	TRBV7-9	CASSLARGAGETQYF	TGTGCCAGCAGCTTAGCGCGGGGGGCCGGGGAGACCCAGTACTTC
TRBD2	TRBJ2-1	once	TRBV14	CASSQIAGGLGEQFF	TGTGCCAGCAGCCAAATAGCGGGGGGGCTGGGTGAGCAGTTCTTC
NA	TRBJ2-7	NA	TRBV7-9	CASTPSGQLEQYF	TGTGCCAGCACCCCATCGGGGCAACTCGAGCAGTACTTC
TRBD1	TRBJ2-1	NA	TRBV15	CATRDRSDSEQFF	TGTGCCACCCGGGACAGGTCTGACAGTGAGCAGTTCTTC
NA	TRBJ1-3	NA	TRBV27	CASSRHFPGNTIYF	TGTGCCAGCAGTCGACACTTCCCTGGAAACACCATATATTTT
TRBD2	TRBJ2-3	few	TRBV6-5	CASSYGASGGGTQYF	TGTGCCAGCAGTTACGGGGCTAGCGGGGGAGGTACGCAGTATTTT
NA	TRBJ2-5	few	TRBV3-1	CASSQDPAEETQYF	TGTGCCAGCAGCCAAGATCCCGCCGAGGAGACCCAGTACTTC
TRBD1	TRBJ2-7	many	TRBV7-9	CASSYPGTGLDEQYF	TGTGCCAGCAGCTACCCCGGGACAGGTTTAGACGAGCAGTACTTC
NA	TRBJ2-4	NA	TRBV5-6	CASRSSWGDIQYF	TGTGCCAGCAGGTCTTCTTGGGGGGACATTCAGTACTTC
NA	TRBJ2-7	NA	TRBV18	CASSPGMARRRDEQYF	TGTGCCAGCTCACCGGGAATGGCCAGGCGCAGGGACGAGCAGTACTTC
NA	TRBJ2-7	NA	TRBV6-5	CASSPGSFSSYEQYF	TGTGCCAGCAGCCCCGGATCGTTTTCTTCCTACGAGCAGTACTTC
NA	TRBJ2-3	NA	TRBV7-2	CASNERLTDTQYF	TGTGCCAGCAATGAGCGTCTCACAGATACGCAGTATTTT
NA	TRBJ2-5	NA	TRBV20-1	CSARPLDRVTNEQYF	TGCAGTGCTAGACCTTTGGACAGAGTAACAAATGAGCAGTACTTC
NA	TRBJ2-3	NA	TRBV24-1	CATSTGTPSTDTQYF	TGTGCCACCAGTACCGGGACACCTAGCACAGATACGCAGTATTTT
TRBD2	TRBJ2-1	NA	TRBV4-3	CASSHSRLAGAYNEQFF	TGCGCCAGCAGCCATAGTAGGTTAGCGGGTGCTTACAATGAGCAGTTCTTC
NA	TRBJ1-5	NA	TRBV7-2	CASSLYSLTVNQPQHF	TGTGCCAGCAGCTTATACAGTCTTACAGTCAATCAGCCCCAGCATTTT
NA	TRBJ2-6	few	TRBV27	CASTFQGLGANVLTF	TGTGCCAGCACCTTTCAGGGTCTCGGGGCCAACGTCCTGACTTTC
NA	TRBJ2-7	NA	TRBV28	CASSEIAVGTYEQYF	TGTGCCAGCAGTGAGATAGCGGTTGGAACCTACGAGCAGTACTTC
TRBD2	TRBJ2-3	NA	TRBV4-1	CASSQDGLAGASTGTQYF	TGCGCCAGCAGCCAAGATGGACTAGCGGGGGCTAGCACAGGTACGCAGTATTTT
NA	TRBJ2-5	NA	TRBV5-1	CASSLAISGFSYNEQYF	TGCGCCAGCAGCTTGGCCATTAGCGGTTTCTCCTACAATGAGCAGTACTTC
NA	TRBJ2-4	NA	TRBV20-1	CSARVWILAKNIQYF	TGCAGTGCTAGAGTCTGGATACTAGCCAAAAACATTCAGTACTTC
NA	TRBJ1-2	NA	TRBV29-1	CSVEEFLAYGYTF	TGCAGCGTTGAAGAATTTCTGGCGTATGGCTACACCTTC
TRBD1	TRBJ1-2	NA	TRBV12-3/TRBV12-4	CASSQTRDRGYGYTF	TGTGCCAGCAGCCAAACTCGGGACAGGGGTTATGGCTACACCTTC
NA	TRBJ2-5	NA	TRBV7-7	CASSNGRPVQETQYF	TGTGCTAGCAGCAACGGCCGACCGGTACAAGAGACCCAGTACTTC
TRBD2	TRBJ2-3	few	TRBV7-9	CASSGGLAGITDTQYF	TGTGCCAGCAGCGGAGGACTAGCGGGGATTACAGATACGCAGTATTTT
NA	TRBJ2-1	NA	TRBV7-2	CASRGWGFNEQFF	TGTGCCAGCAGGGGGTGGGGGTTCAATGAGCAGTTCTTC
NA	TRBJ2-5	NA	TRBV6-6	CASSYMGKQETQYF	TGTGCCAGCAGTTACATGGGGAAACAAGAGACCCAGTACTTC
TRBD1	TRBJ1-2	NA	TRBV7-9	CASSLRPSRDRIYGYTF	TGTGCCAGCAGCTTAAGGCCAAGCCGGGACAGGATCTATGGCTACACCTTC
TRBD2	TRBJ2-3	NA	TRBV20-1	CSARDPILAGFTDTQYF	TGCAGTGCTAGAGATCCCATACTAGCGGGGTTCACAGATACGCAGTATTTT
TRBD2	TRBJ2-5	NA	TRBV28	CASSSPRTSGEETQYF	TGTGCCAGCAGTTCCCCCCGGACTAGCGGGGAAGAGACCCAGTACTTC